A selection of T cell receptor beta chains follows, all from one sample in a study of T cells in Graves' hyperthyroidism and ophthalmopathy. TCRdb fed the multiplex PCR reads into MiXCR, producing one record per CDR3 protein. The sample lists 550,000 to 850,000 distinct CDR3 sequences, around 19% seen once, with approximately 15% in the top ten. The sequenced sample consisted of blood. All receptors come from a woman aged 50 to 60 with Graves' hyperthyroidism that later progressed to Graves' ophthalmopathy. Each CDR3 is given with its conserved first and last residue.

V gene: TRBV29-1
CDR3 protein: CSVEEGTTNEKLFF

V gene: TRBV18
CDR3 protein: CASSPGHTNTEAFF

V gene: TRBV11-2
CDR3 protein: CASSLEGTAFSGNTIYF

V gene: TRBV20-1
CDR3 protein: CSANHYGGYEQYF

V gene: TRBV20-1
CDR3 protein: CSATKRAGGDREQYF

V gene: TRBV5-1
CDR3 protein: CASIGAAGTDTQYF

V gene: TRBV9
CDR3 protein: CASSATGAGVYGYTF

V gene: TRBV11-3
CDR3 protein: CASSPGTGDSVAFF

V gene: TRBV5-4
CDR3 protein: CAGSLEGDADTQYF

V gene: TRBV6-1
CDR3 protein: CASSDTRGAYSNQPQHF

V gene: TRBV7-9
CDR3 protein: CASSSRLSPQETQYF

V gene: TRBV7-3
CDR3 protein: CAGSGVAGVATQGDTQYF

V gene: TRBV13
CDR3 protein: CASSFDNSPLHF

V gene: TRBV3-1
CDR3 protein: CASSPTGTNSPLHF

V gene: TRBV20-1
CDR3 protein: CSARDRQGIGGYTF

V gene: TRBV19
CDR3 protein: CASRSSSDGDTEAFF

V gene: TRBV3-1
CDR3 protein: CASSEPGTGELFF

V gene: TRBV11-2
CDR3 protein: CASSLGIVEAATDTQYF

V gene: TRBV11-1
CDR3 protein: CASSSDRGSDTQYF

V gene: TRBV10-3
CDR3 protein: CAISIKDTDTQYF

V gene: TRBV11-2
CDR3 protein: CASSLGTGADTQYF

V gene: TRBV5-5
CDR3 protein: CASSTIGQGVWNTIYF